This TCR beta chain originates from a study of blood T cell repertoires in COVID-19. About the research overall: The United States, Italy and Spain were the sources of the acute and convalescent COVID-19 samples. From T cells, B-cell-depleted T cells, or PBMCs came the material, which was cDNA or gDNA.

As originally analysed: It was from reference gene primer amplification that nucleated cell counts were estimated. Assay: immunoSEQ multiplex PCR; the TCRdb copy retains only in-frame clones and omits some. The DNA gave D and trimming, while V, J and clone size come from that table. The top ten hold 2% to 2.5% of the sample, which has 130,000 to 150,000 clones, about 90% seen once. From germline, CDR1 is SGHVS and CDR2 FNYEAQ. The CDR3 is 21 amino acids. V gave up 4 bases and J gave up 5 bases; unmatched junction bases: 23. Sequencing was performed on peripheral blood. The clonotype was recovered from a human donor in a cohort sampled during active COVID-19. The chain uses TRBV7-6 and TRBJ2-2, with TRBD1 matching over 9 bases. CDR3: CASSSKPIRDPGTGLTGELFF. DNA of the CDR3: TGTGCCAGCAGCTCAAAACCCATCCGAGATCCCGGGACAGGGTTGACCGGGGAGCTGTTTTTT. Supplemented by reference TRBV7-6 and TRBJ2-2, the full variable domain reads GAGVSQSPRYKVTKRGQDVALRCDPISGHVSLYWYRQALGQGPEFLTYFNYEAQQDKSGLPNDRFSAERPEGSISTLTIQRTEQRDSAMYRCASSSKPIRDPGTGLTGELFFGEGSRLTVL.